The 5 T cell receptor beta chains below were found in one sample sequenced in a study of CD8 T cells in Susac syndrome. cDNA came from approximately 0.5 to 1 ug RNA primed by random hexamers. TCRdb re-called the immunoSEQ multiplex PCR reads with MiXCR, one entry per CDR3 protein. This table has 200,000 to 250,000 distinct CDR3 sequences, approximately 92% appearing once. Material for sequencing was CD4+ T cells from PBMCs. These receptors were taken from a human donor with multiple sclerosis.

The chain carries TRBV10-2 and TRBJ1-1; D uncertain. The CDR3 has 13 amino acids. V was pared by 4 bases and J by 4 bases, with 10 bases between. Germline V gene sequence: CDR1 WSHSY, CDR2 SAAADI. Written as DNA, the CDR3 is TGCGCCAGCAGTGGCCAGAGACTCACTGAAGCTTTCTTT. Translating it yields CASSGQRLTEAFF.

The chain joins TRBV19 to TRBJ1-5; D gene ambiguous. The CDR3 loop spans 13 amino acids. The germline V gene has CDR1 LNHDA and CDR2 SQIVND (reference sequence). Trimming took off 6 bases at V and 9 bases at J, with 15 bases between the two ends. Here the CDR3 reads CASRPTDGWPQHF. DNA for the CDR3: TGTGCCAGTAGACCCACCGACGGATGGCCCCAGCATTTT.

CDR3 residues: CSARDSTSGGDTQYF. CDR3 bases: TGCAGTGCTAGAGACAGTACTAGCGGTGGGGATACGCAGTATTTT. The genes are TRBV20-1 and TRBJ2-3; 8 bases are a match to TRBD2. The germline CDR1 and CDR2 sequences are DFQATT and SNEGSKA (reference sequence). Unmatched junction bases numbered 8, after V lost 0 bases and J lost 6 bases. The CDR3 loop spans 15 amino acids.

CDR3 nucleotides: TGTGCCAGTACCACGACAGGGTCCGGCTACACCTTC. It codes for CASTTTGSGYTF. The gene calls are TRBV19 and TRBJ1-2; 7 nucleotides align to TRBD1. The germline CDR1 and CDR2 sequences are LNHDA and SQIVND (reference sequence). The V and J ends lost 7 bases and 8 bases, in that order; junction bases with no gene match: 7. The CDR3 totals 12 residues.

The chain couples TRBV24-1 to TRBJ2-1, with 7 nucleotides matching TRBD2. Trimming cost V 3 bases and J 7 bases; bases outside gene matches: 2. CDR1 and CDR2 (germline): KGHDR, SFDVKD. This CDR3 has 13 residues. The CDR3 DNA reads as TGTGCCACCAGTGATCCGGGACTAAATGAGCAGTTCTTC. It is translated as CATSDPGLNEQFF.